This paragraph reports one T cell receptor beta chain. V lost 0 bases to trimming and J lost 5 bases, with 5 bases between them. CDR3 size: 12 residues. Germline assignment: CDR1 ENHRY and CDR2 SYGVKD. The data stem from a study of T-cell reconstitution after alpha-beta-depleted transplantation in children. Unique molecular identifiers were used to barcode this TCRbeta library. TCRdb recomputed calls from the PCR reads with MiXCR, one row per CDR3 protein. This table holds approximately 110,000 distinct CDR3 sequences, about 23% found once. The clonotype originates from a male patient between 2 and 9 years old who had a stem cell transplant for chronic granulomatous disease, so the T cells may come from the graft donor. The material sequenced was PBMCs, mostly from graft donor cells, taken 180 days after TCRalphabeta/CD19-depleted stem cell transplant. The V call is TRBV10-3, the J call TRBJ2-7; no clear D. The CDR3 nucleotides read TGTGCCATCAGTGAGTCGAGCCACGAGCAGTACTTC. It yields the protein CAISESSHEQYF.